This is a list of T cell receptor beta chains from one sample in a study of shared clonotypes between healthy human individuals. Profiling relied on immunoSEQ multiplex PCR, and the TCRdb table lists in-frame clones only, not all of them. The sample includes over 950,000 clones, approximately 80% of them seen just once. The material sequenced was memory CD4+ T cells from PBMCs. These receptor sequences come from a man in his late teens or twenties in good health. Some clones in this sample may be carry-over from other donors' samples. The CDR3 runs from the conserved cysteine through the conserved F or W. Fields, in order: J gene, D gene, CDR3 length, clone size, V gene, CDR3 DNA, CDR3 protein. A D gene is named only where the DNA matches it firmly. The size field is filled for only some rows; it gives once, few, many or a size class.

>TRBJ2-2|.|14|.|TRBV5-1
TGCGCCAGCAGCTTGGCCCTACGGGCTGGGGAGCTGTTTTTT
CASSLALRAGELFF
>TRBJ2-7|TRBD1|12|few|TRBV6-6
TGTGCCAGCACCGACAGGGTCCACGAGCAGTACTTC
CASTDRVHEQYF
>TRBJ1-1|TRBD1|15|.|TRBV19
TGTGCCAGTAGGGTGGCAGGGGGACCGAACACTGAAGCTTTCTTT
CASRVAGGPNTEAFF
>TRBJ1-2|.|14|.|TRBV4-3
TGCGCCAGCAGCCAAAACCGGGACATTTATGGCTACACCTTC
CASSQNRDIYGYTF
>TRBJ2-3|.|17|.|TRBV7-9
TGTGCCAGCAGCTTAGGGATAGGAGGGTATGGCACAGATACGCAGTATTTT
CASSLGIGGYGTDTQYF
>TRBJ1-2|TRBD1|16|once|TRBV29-1
TGCAGCGTTGAAGATTGGACAGGGGGGAATAACTATGGCTACACCTTC
CSVEDWTGGNNYGYTF
>TRBJ2-5|TRBD2|18|.|TRBV11-2
TGTGCCAGCAGCCGGGGGGACAGACTAGCGGGAGCTGGAGAGACCCAGTACTTC
CASSRGDRLAGAGETQYF
>TRBJ1-2|.|12|.|TRBV6-1
TGTGCCAGCCAGCCCTGGGGGTATGGCTACACCTTC
CASQPWGYGYTF
>TRBJ2-1|TRBD2|17|.|TRBV28
TGTGCCAGCAGTTCCGGGACTAGCGAATGGGCGATCAATGAGCAGTTCTTC
CASSSGTSEWAINEQFF
>TRBJ2-3|TRBD2|16|.|TRBV6-5
TGTGCCAGCAGTTCCCCGTCTAGCGGGAGCACAGATACGCAGTATTTT
CASSSPSSGSTDTQYF
>TRBJ1-1|TRBD1|16|few|TRBV30
TGTGCCTGGGCCCTGGGACAGGCCTACGGGGTTCCTGAAGCTTTCTTT
CAWALGQAYGVPEAFF
>TRBJ1-1|.|14|.|TRBV10-3
TGTGCCATCAGTGAGGCGGCAGGACGGGTTGAAGCTTTCTTT
CAISEAAGRVEAFF
>TRBJ2-1|.|16|.|TRBV5-1
TGCGCCAGCAGCTTGGTAGGGCAGCTTGGGCCTAATGAGCAGTTCTTC
CASSLVGQLGPNEQFF
>TRBJ2-5|TRBD1|15|.|TRBV5-1
TGCGCCAGCAGCTCGGGGACAGGGGACCAAGAGACCCAGTACTTC
CASSSGTGDQETQYF
>TRBJ1-5|TRBD1|17|few|TRBV7-9
TGTGCCAGCAGCCCCGGGACAGGGCTCGGCAGCAATCAGCCCCAGCATTTT
CASSPGTGLGSNQPQHF
>TRBJ2-3|.|12|.|TRBV5-4
TGTGCCAGCAGCGCCGCAGTTGATACGCAGTATTTT
CASSAAVDTQYF
>TRBJ1-2|.|13|.|TRBV30
TGTGCCTGGACCGACAGGACCCCGGATGGCTACACCTTC
CAWTDRTPDGYTF
>TRBJ2-4|TRBD2|15|.|TRBV7-2
TGTGCCAGCACTTTGAGCGGGGGAGCCAAAAACATTCAGTACTTC
CASTLSGGAKNIQYF
>TRBJ2-1|.|15|.|TRBV9
TGTGCCAGCAGCGTAGCAGGTGCTAGCCACAATGAGCAGTTCTTC
CASSVAGASHNEQFF